The 17 T cell receptor beta chains below all came from one sample that was sequenced in a study of graft-versus-host responses after intestinal transplantation (dated by TCRdb to the early 2020s). Antigens of these TCRs are unknown. The library was made by the immunoSEQ multiplex PCR assay. TCRdb limited this immuneACCESS table to in-frame rearrangements with V and J called. A share of clones is missing; checked studies link under half to unresolved V genes, and the rest is unexplained. Recorded for this sample are about 64,000 clones; roughly nine tenths of them occurred a single time. The ten largest clones take up 1.7% of the sample. This specimen's time point label, interpreted: cells obtained before transplantation from donor or recipient. Source: unstimulated CD8+ T cells sorted from spleen or lymph node cells, taken before transplant. The receptors were sampled from a human donor who was the organ donor for an intestinal transplant.

This clone came up a few times. The V call is TRBV4-2, the J call TRBJ2-3; D may be TRBD2 (6 bases). The CDR3 runs 15 residues. Germline V gene sequence: CDR1 LGHNA, CDR2 YNFKEQ. V was pared by 5 bases and J by 5 bases, with 17 bases between. CDR3 sequence: CASSFGSGAVDTQYF. The CDR3 nucleotides read TGTGCCAGCAGCTTTGGTTCGGGAGCTGTAGATACGCAGTATTTT.

This clone was detected ten times or more. The chain recombines TRBV6-5 with TRBJ2-5; perhaps TRBD2 as D (5 bases). With 7 bases removed from V and 5 bases from J, the gap between germline ends came to 14 bases. Germline V gives CDR1 MNHEY, CDR2 SVGAGI. The CDR3 sequence is 13 residues long. The CDR3 DNA is TGTGCCAGCACCACCGGGGAAACGGAGACCCAGTACTTC. Protein product: CASTTGETETQYF.

The genes are TRBV19 and TRBJ2-7; no clear D gene. The CDR3 is made up of 16 amino acids. The V end was cut by 1 base, the J end by 2 bases, with 15 bases between. Germline V CDR1 and CDR2: LNHDA, SQIVND (reference sequence). CDR3 sequence reads: CASSIALQADTYEQYF. DNA for the CDR3: TGTGCCAGTAGTATAGCCCTCCAGGCTGATACCTACGAGCAGTACTTC.

The J gene is TRBJ2-7, the V gene TRBV20-1; D call uncertain. The CDR3 contains 11 residues. The V gene lost 1 base and the J gene lost 3 bases, with 4 bases spanning the gap. CDR1 DFQATT and CDR2 SNEGSKA come from the germline V gene (reference sequence). The CDR3 reads CSARAVYEQYF. The DNA for the CDR3 is TGCAGTGCTAGAGCGGTCTACGAGCAGTACTTC.

The chain recombines TRBV15 with TRBJ1-1, with TRBD1 as a possible D gene (5 bases). The CDR3 is made up of 18 amino acids. The germline V gene encodes CDR1 LNHNV and CDR2 YYDKDF (reference sequence). Trimming pared 4 bases from V and 1 base from J, leaving 22 bases between. The CDR3 sequence: CATSTEIRRESRNTEAFF. CDR3 DNA sequence: TGTGCCACCAGCACAGAGATCCGCAGGGAATCCCGGAACACTGAAGCTTTCTTT.

This sequence joins TRBV5-5 and TRBJ1-1; D gene uncertain. The CDR3 contains 13 residues. Trimming pared 2 bases from V and 2 bases from J, leaving 7 bases between. Germline loops: CDR1 SGHKS, CDR2 YYEKEE (reference sequence). This chain's CDR3 is CASSFGHNTEAFF. The CDR3 region has the DNA TGTGCCAGCAGCTTTGGGCACAACACTGAAGCTTTCTTT.

The count of this clone is one. This chain joins TRBV28 and TRBJ2-1; 11 bases fit TRBD2. Trimming at V came to 7 bases and at J to 6 bases, leaving 5 bases not matched to a gene. CDR3 length equals 14 residues. CDR1 is MDHEN and CDR2 is SYDVKM in the germline V gene. The CDR3 sequence is CASNSGREGNEQFF. CDR3 nucleotide sequence: TGTGCCAGCAATAGCGGGAGGGAGGGCAATGAGCAGTTCTTC.

The genes are TRBV2 and TRBJ1-5; D uncertain. Trimming shortened V by 3 bases and J by 0 bases, and 3 bases separated the two germline ends. Germline V lookup: CDR1 SNHLY, CDR2 FYNNEI. This CDR3 has 13 amino acids. The CDR3: CASSEYSNQPQHF. For the CDR3, the DNA is TGTGCCAGCAGTGAGTATAGCAATCAGCCCCAGCATTTT.

The chain combines TRBV2 with TRBJ2-7, with D possibly matching TRBD2 (6 bases). CDR3 length equals 13 residues. Germline assignment: CDR1 SNHLY and CDR2 FYNNEI. V was shortened by 6 bases and J by 1 base, with 10 bases between the two germline ends. CDR3 in DNA: TGTGCCAGCAGGGGACTTTCGTCCTACGAGCAGTACTTC. It codes for CASRGLSSYEQYF.

This clone was picked up a small number of times. V gene TRBV5-6 combines with J gene TRBJ2-7; 7 bases are shared with TRBD1. J was trimmed by 3 bases and V by 0 bases; bases with no gene match: 6. Germline CDR1 SGHDT, CDR2 YYEEEE. CDR3 length: 15 amino acids. The CDR3 protein is CASSLVGTVFYEQYF. The DNA of the CDR3 is TGTGCCAGCAGCTTGGTCGGGACAGTCTTCTACGAGCAGTACTTC.

V and J are TRBV11-2 and TRBJ1-4; D ambiguous. CDR3 size: 14 residues. V lost 3 bases to trimming and J lost 0 bases, with 5 bases between them. Per germline, CDR1 SGHAT and CDR2 FQNNGV. The CDR3 region has the DNA TGTGCCAGCAGCTTCGGGACAACTAATGAAAAACTGTTTTTT. It translates to CASSFGTTNEKLFF.

The chain links TRBV5-1 to TRBJ2-2; D is perhaps TRBD1 (5 bases). Per the germline V gene, CDR1 is SGHRS and CDR2 is YFSETQ. The ends were cut back, 1 base at V and 4 bases at J, with 8 bases in the middle. The CDR3 runs to 14 residues. DNA for the CDR3: TGCGCCAGCAGCTTGCAGGGTCCCACCGGGGAGCTGTTTTTT. Amino acids: CASSLQGPTGELFF.

The chain combines TRBV27 with TRBJ2-7; the D gene is possibly TRBD2 (6 bases). Germline V gene sequence: CDR1 MNHEY, CDR2 SMNVEV (reference sequence). V lost 5 bases and J lost 5, with 13 bases in between. The CDR3 is 13 residues long. The CDR3 nucleotides are TGTGCCAGCAGTCCCCGGGAGTCCCACGAGCAGTACTTC. Translated: CASSPRESHEQYF.

The chain recombines TRBV11-1 with TRBJ1-2; 8 bases align to TRBD1. This CDR3 spans 18 amino acids. V shed 3 bases, J shed 6 bases, and the junction held 18 bases outside the gene matches. Germline-derived CDR1 and CDR2 are SGHAT and FQDESV (reference sequence). The CDR3: CASSFPRYGRGQVNGYTF. The DNA of the CDR3 is TGTGCCAGCAGCTTCCCCCGGTACGGCAGGGGGCAGGTGAATGGCTACACCTTC. Using reference TRBV11-1 and TRBJ1-2 for the parts outside the CDR3, the full variable domain is EAEVAQSPRYKITEKSQAVAFWCDPISGHATLYWYRQILGQGPELLVQFQDESVVDDSQLPKDRFSAERLKGVDSTLKIQPAELGDSAMYLCASSFPRYGRGQVNGYTFGSGTRLTVV.

This clone was detected once. The chain has TRBV15 and TRBJ1-2; 7 nucleotides agree with TRBD1. Germline V gene data show CDR1 as LNHNV and CDR2 as YYDKDF (reference sequence). J lost 0 bases, V lost 2 bases, and 6 bases had no gene match. The CDR3 covers 16 residues. In DNA form, the CDR3 reads TGTGCCACCAGCAGACACACAGGGGTTACTAACTATGGCTACACCTTC. Translation gives CATSRHTGVTNYGYTF.

The CDR3: CASSQDRGYANQPQHF. The CDR3 DNA reads as TGCGCCAGCAGCCAAGACAGGGGCTATGCCAATCAGCCCCAGCATTTT. The gene calls are TRBV4-1 and TRBJ1-5, with D perhaps matching TRBD1 (6 bases). V lost 0 bases to trimming and J lost 3 bases, with 12 bases between them. CDR1 and CDR2 from the germline V gene are MGHRA and YSYEKL. The CDR3 consists of 16 residues.

This CDR3 is CASSMKGLEYNEQFF. The CDR3, as DNA: TGTGCCAGTAGTATGAAAGGACTAGAATACAATGAGCAGTTCTTC. The V gene is TRBV19, the J gene TRBJ2-1, with 7 bases lining up with TRBD2. The CDR3 sequence is 15 residues long. V shed 3 bases and J 4 bases; nucleotides not matched to a gene: 6. The germline V gene has CDR1 LNHDA and CDR2 SQIVND (reference sequence).